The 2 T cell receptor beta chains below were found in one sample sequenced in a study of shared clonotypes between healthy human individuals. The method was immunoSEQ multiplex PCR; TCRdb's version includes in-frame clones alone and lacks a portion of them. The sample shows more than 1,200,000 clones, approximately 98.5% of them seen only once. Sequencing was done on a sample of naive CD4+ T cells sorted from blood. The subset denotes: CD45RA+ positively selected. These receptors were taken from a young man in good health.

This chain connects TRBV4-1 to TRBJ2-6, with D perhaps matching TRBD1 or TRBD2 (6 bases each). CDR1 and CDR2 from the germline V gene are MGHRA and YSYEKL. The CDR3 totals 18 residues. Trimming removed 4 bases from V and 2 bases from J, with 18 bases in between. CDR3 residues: CASSLWGAGGTGANVLTF. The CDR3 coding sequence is TGCGCCAGCAGCCTCTGGGGGGCAGGTGGTACTGGGGCCAACGTCCTGACTTTC.

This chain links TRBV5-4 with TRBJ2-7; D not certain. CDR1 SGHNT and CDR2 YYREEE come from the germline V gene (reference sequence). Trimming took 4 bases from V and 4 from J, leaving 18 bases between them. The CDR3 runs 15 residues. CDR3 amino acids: CASSGGVQSQYEQYF. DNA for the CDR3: TGTGCCAGCAGCGGCGGTGTCCAGTCACAATACGAGCAGTACTTC.